Below are 28 T cell receptor beta chains sequenced from a single sample in a study of blood T cell repertoires in COVID-19. The method was immunoSEQ multiplex PCR; TCRdb's version includes in-frame clones alone and lacks a portion of them. The sample contains fewer than 50,000 clones, just under 85% of which appear only once. The sample taken for sequencing was peripheral blood. These receptors were obtained from a man aged 45-60 years with active COVID-19.

The chain couples TRBV4-3 to TRBJ1-6; 9 bases line up with TRBD1. The V gene's germline CDR1 is LGHNA and CDR2 YSLEER. J was trimmed by 11 bases and V by 3 bases; bases with no gene match: 8. This CDR3 region has 15 residues. Here the CDR3 DNA reads TGCGCCAGCAGCCACGCCGGGACAGGGAAGGCACCCCTCCACTTT. Its protein product is CASSHAGTGKAPLHF.

This clone was counted only a few times. The rearrangement links TRBV6-6 to TRBJ2-3; TRBD2 agrees at 10 bases. J gave up 9 bases and V 4 bases, and 7 bases lay outside the gene matches. The CDR3 extends over 14 amino acids. The germline CDR1 and CDR2 sequences are MNHNY and SVGAGI (reference sequence). CDR3 in DNA: TGTGCCAGCAGTTTTAGCGGGGGGACAGCCACGCAGTATTTT. Translated, it gives CASSFSGGTATQYF.

This clone showed up just a few times. This rearrangement joins TRBV5-1 to TRBJ1-4, with 7 bases aligning to TRBD1. V trimming: 3 bases; J trimming: 4 bases; junction bases outside the gene matches: 6. The CDR3 runs 15 residues. The germline V gene encodes CDR1 SGHRS and CDR2 YFSETQ. The CDR3 DNA follows: TGCGCCAGCAGCTACTACGGGACAGTTAATGAAAAACTGTTTTTT. Translating gives CASSYYGTVNEKLFF.

This clone was detected once. V and J are TRBV6-5 and TRBJ2-2; TRBD1 matches 7 bases. Germline assignment: CDR1 MNHEY and CDR2 SVGAGI. Trimming removed 5 bases from V and 0 bases from J; junction bases left unmatched: 3. CDR3 length: 15 amino acids. The CDR3 loop is CASSLQGPNTGELFF. Here the CDR3 DNA reads TGTGCCAGCAGTCTACAGGGGCCGAACACCGGGGAGCTGTTTTTT.

The chain carries TRBV6-5 and TRBJ2-5; the match to TRBD1 covers 7 bases. The trim removed 5 bases at V and 4 bases at J, leaving 10 bases unmatched. Germline CDR1 and CDR2: MNHEY and SVGAGI. The CDR3 length is 15 residues. CDR3 DNA sequence: TGTGCCAGCAGTACGATGAGGGGGCCCAGAGAGACCCAGTACTTC. Protein: CASSTMRGPRETQYF.

This chain joins TRBV3-1 (or the pseudogene TRBV3-2) and TRBJ1-2; a weak D match, TRBD1 (5 bases). The CDR3 runs to 14 residues. Germline V gene lookup returns CDR1 LGHDT and CDR2 YNNKEL (reference sequence). V lost 1 base and J 7 bases, leaving 13 bases between the germline ends. CDR3 bases: TGTGCCAGCAGCCAAGGGGAGGGGTCCTCTGGCTACACCTTC. As protein: CASSQGEGSSGYTF.

The chain combines TRBV9 with TRBJ2-7, with 8 bases aligning to TRBD1. The CDR3 sequence is 17 residues long. Trimming cost V 3 bases and J 2 bases; bases outside gene matches: 13. CDR1 is SGDLS and CDR2 is YYNGEE in the germline V gene. CDR3 DNA: TGTGCCAGCAGCGCCGCGGCCGGGACAGGTGAAGCCTACGAGCAGTACTTC. Protein: CASSAAAGTGEAYEQYF.

The chain joins TRBV7-6 to TRBJ2-3; TRBD2 agrees at 10 bases. Germline V gene sequence: CDR1 SGHVS, CDR2 FNYEAQ. Trimming removed 3 bases from V and 3 bases from J; junction bases left unmatched: 6. The CDR3 contains 16 residues. The DNA of the CDR3 is TGTGCCAGCAGCTTCTCTAGCGGGGGTGAGACAGATACGCAGTATTTT. Its translation is CASSFSSGGETDTQYF. The variable domain in full, completed from reference TRBV7-6 and TRBJ2-3, reads GAGVSQSPRYKVTKRGQDVALRCDPISGHVSLYWYRQALGQGPEFLTYFNYEAQQDKSGLPNDRFSAERPEGSISTLTIQRTEQRDSAMYRCASSFSSGGETDTQYFGPGTRLTVL.

J is TRBJ2-5 and V is TRBV5-1; 10 bases fit TRBD2. J gave up 3 bases and V 0 bases, and 2 bases lay outside the gene matches. This CDR3 has 15 amino acids. Germline CDR1 is SGHRS and CDR2 is YFSETQ. The CDR3 loop is CASSLVLAGEETQYF. The CDR3 DNA follows: TGCGCCAGCAGCTTGGTTCTAGCGGGAGAAGAGACCCAGTACTTC.

The chain has TRBV7-9 and TRBJ1-1; D possibly corresponds to TRBD1 (5 bases). This CDR3 has 14 amino acids. The germline V gene has CDR1 SEHNR and CDR2 FQNEAQ (reference sequence). V shed 5 bases and J shed 6 bases, with 16 bases lying between them. CDR3 sequence: CASSKSPGRAEAFF. The CDR3 DNA follows: TGTGCCAGCAGCAAGAGTCCAGGGCGCGCTGAAGCTTTCTTT.

The V gene is TRBV2, the J gene TRBJ1-2, with D perhaps TRBD1 (6 bases). Germline V gene data show CDR1 as SNHLY and CDR2 as FYNNEI. Trimming took off 2 bases at V and 2 bases at J, with 12 bases between the two ends. The length of the CDR3 is 15 residues. CDR3 sequence: CASSEPRDRNYGYTF. CDR3 nucleotides: TGTGCCAGCAGTGAACCTCGTGACAGGAACTATGGCTACACCTTC. Full variable domain (rest looked up from reference TRBV2 and TRBJ1-2): EPEVTQTPSHQVTQMGQEVILRCVPISNHLYFYWYRQILGQKVEFLVSFYNNEISEKSEIFDDQFSVERPDGSNFTLKIRSTKLEDSAMYFCASSEPRDRNYGYTFGSGTRLTVV.

The chain employs TRBV15 and TRBJ1-1, with 7 bases matching TRBD1. The germline gives CDR1 LNHNV, CDR2 YYDKDF (reference sequence). The J segment lost 5 bases and the V segment lost 0 bases, leaving 3 bases of the junction unmatched. The CDR3 extends over 14 amino acids. The CDR3 DNA reads as TGTGCCACCAGCAGAGATTCGGACAGGACTGAAGCTTTCTTT. It is translated as CATSRDSDRTEAFF.

This clone has more than one count but fewer than ten. CDR3 protein: CASREQGRETQYF. CDR3 DNA: TGTGCCAGCAGGGAACAGGGCCGAGAGACCCAGTACTTC. The V gene is TRBV12-3 or TRBV12-4, the J gene TRBJ2-5; TRBD1 might be the D (6 bases). V was pared by 6 bases and J by 4 bases, with 12 bases between. The CDR3 is 13 amino acids.

The genes are TRBV7-9 and TRBJ1-1; D not certain. The CDR3 has 12 amino acids. V was trimmed by 10 bases and J by 1 base, leaving 10 bases between them. In germline, CDR1 is SEHNR, CDR2 FQNEAQ (reference sequence). CDR3 nucleotides: TGTGCCATAGGACTTAAGAACACTGAAGCTTTCTTT. This translates into CAIGLKNTEAFF.

The chain has TRBV9 and TRBJ2-1, with 8 bases identical to TRBD2. The junction had 6 bases not matched to a gene; V was cut back by 0 bases and J by 7 bases. This CDR3 contains 15 residues. The germline CDR1 and CDR2 sequences are SGDLS and YYNGEE. The CDR3 is CASSVGFSGVNEQFF. CDR3 sequence (DNA): TGTGCCAGCAGCGTAGGTTTTAGCGGGGTGAATGAGCAGTTCTTC.

This chain connects TRBV21-1 to TRBJ2-3; the table's D call TRBD2 went unverified against the DNA. TRBV21-1 is designated a pseudogene. There are 19 residues in the CDR3. The CDR3 DNA is TGTGCCAGCAGCACCCGAACCCCTAGCGGGGGGGACGGAACAGATACGCAGTATTTT. Amino acid sequence: CASSTRTPSGGDGTDTQYF.

The rearrangement joins TRBV6-6 to TRBJ2-3, with TRBD1 as a possible D gene (5 bases). Trimming pared 5 bases from V and 0 bases from J, leaving 9 bases between. CDR1 and CDR2 (germline): MNHNY, SVGAGI (reference sequence). The CDR3 spans 14 residues. In DNA form, the CDR3 reads TGTGCCAGCAGTAGGACAAGTAGCACAGATACGCAGTATTTT. Protein product: CASSRTSSTDTQYF.

This clone has a handful of counts. The J gene is TRBJ2-7, the V gene TRBV6-2 or TRBV6-3; 9 bases are shared with TRBD1. Germline V CDR1 and CDR2: MNHEY, SVGEGT. The CDR3 sequence is 15 residues long. J lost 5 bases, V lost 2 bases, and 7 bases had no gene match. CDR3 sequence: CASSYPHRGQDEQYF. In nucleotides, the CDR3 is TGTGCCAGCAGTTACCCTCACAGGGGGCAGGACGAGCAGTACTTC.

The chain uses TRBV7-2 and TRBJ1-2, with 8 bases aligning to TRBD1. The CDR3 spans 14 residues. The germline V gene encodes CDR1 SGHTA and CDR2 FQGNSA. The V and J ends lost 10 bases and 4 bases, in that order; junction bases with no gene match: 11. CDR3 region: CATRALGQAYGYTF. DNA for the CDR3: TGTGCCACCAGAGCGCTGGGACAGGCCTATGGCTACACCTTC.

This sequence joins TRBV9 and TRBJ2-5; 8 bases line up with TRBD2. Germline V gives CDR1 SGDLS, CDR2 YYNGEE. The junction had 2 bases not matched to a gene; V was cut back by 0 bases and J by 1 base. The CDR3 runs to 15 residues. In DNA, the CDR3 is TGTGCCAGCAGCGTAGCGGGGGGGTCCCAAGAGACCCAGTACTTC. Encoded protein: CASSVAGGSQETQYF.

A few counts support this clone. The chain carries TRBV3-1 (or the pseudogene TRBV3-2) and TRBJ1-2; 9 nucleotides align to TRBD1. Germline CDR1 and CDR2: LGHDT and YNNKEL (reference sequence). The CDR3 covers 14 residues. V gave up 2 bases and J gave up 8 bases; unmatched junction bases: 6. The chain's CDR3 is CASSQWGQGYGYTF. In DNA, the CDR3 is TGTGCCAGCAGCCAATGGGGACAGGGTTACGGCTACACCTTC.

The chain combines TRBV4-1 with TRBJ1-5, with D perhaps matching TRBD1 (5 bases). The CDR3 loop spans 15 amino acids. Germline V gene sequence: CDR1 MGHRA, CDR2 YSYEKL. V gave up 1 base and J gave up 1 base, with 8 bases separating them. The CDR3, as DNA: TGCGCCAGCAGCCAAGGGGGGGAGAGCAATCAGCCCCAGCATTTT. It specifies CASSQGGESNQPQHF.

The V gene is TRBV18, the J gene TRBJ2-7; 10 bases are a match to TRBD2. In germline, CDR1 is KGHSH, CDR2 LQKENI. The J segment lost 3 bases and the V segment lost 4 bases, leaving 6 bases of the junction unmatched. CDR3 length equals 15 residues. CDR3 sequence reads: CASSRAGGSGYEQYF. Written as DNA, the CDR3 is TGTGCCAGCTCACGAGCGGGGGGGAGCGGCTACGAGCAGTACTTC.

This clone has a handful of counts. The chain links TRBV9 to TRBJ1-6; TRBD1 matches 7 bases. After removal of 0 bases from V and 6 bases from J, the junction contained 9 bases not matched to a gene. This CDR3 has 17 residues. Germline V CDR1 and CDR2: SGDLS, YYNGEE. The CDR3 spells CASSVEGTGAVNSPLHF. In DNA form, the CDR3 reads TGTGCCAGCAGCGTAGAAGGTACAGGGGCGGTTAATTCACCCCTCCACTTT.

The chain joins TRBV2 to TRBJ2-2, with D tentatively TRBD2 (6 bases). V lost 6 bases and J lost 5, with 16 bases in between. CDR3 length: 15 residues. The germline V gene has CDR1 SNHLY and CDR2 FYNNEI. CDR3 region: CASRGRSGSTGELFF. Here the CDR3 DNA reads TGTGCCAGCAGAGGGAGGTCAGGCTCGACCGGGGAGCTGTTTTTT.

Concerning this clone itself: A much bigger clone sits one base away, suggesting this may be a read error. The sample has other DNA sequences that encode this CDR3 too. The chain couples TRBV27 to TRBJ2-7, with 8 bases aligning to TRBD2. The CDR3 runs to 15 residues. Trimming took 9 bases from V and 6 from J; bases not matched to a gene: 16. Germline loops: CDR1 MNHEY, CDR2 SMNVEV (reference sequence). The CDR3 DNA reads TGTGCCAGTAGATACAGCGGGGGCCCCCTGTTCGAGCAGTACTTC. Translation gives CASRYSGGPLFEQYF.

The gene calls are TRBV18 and TRBJ1-1; D is uncertain. V was trimmed by 3 bases and J by 2 bases, leaving 7 bases between them. CDR3 length: 13 residues. The germline gives CDR1 KGHSH, CDR2 LQKENI. The DNA of the CDR3 is TGTGCCAGCTCACCTCTAAGTAACACTGAAGCTTTCTTT. Its translation: CASSPLSNTEAFF.

The chain employs TRBV4-3 and TRBJ2-3; D not certain. The ends were cut back, 3 bases at V and 2 bases at J, with 12 bases in the middle. This CDR3 has 15 amino acids. Per germline, CDR1 LGHNA and CDR2 YSLEER. CDR3 residues: CASSHTSDFTDTQYF. The CDR3 bases are TGCGCCAGCAGCCATACGTCAGATTTCACAGATACGCAGTATTTT.